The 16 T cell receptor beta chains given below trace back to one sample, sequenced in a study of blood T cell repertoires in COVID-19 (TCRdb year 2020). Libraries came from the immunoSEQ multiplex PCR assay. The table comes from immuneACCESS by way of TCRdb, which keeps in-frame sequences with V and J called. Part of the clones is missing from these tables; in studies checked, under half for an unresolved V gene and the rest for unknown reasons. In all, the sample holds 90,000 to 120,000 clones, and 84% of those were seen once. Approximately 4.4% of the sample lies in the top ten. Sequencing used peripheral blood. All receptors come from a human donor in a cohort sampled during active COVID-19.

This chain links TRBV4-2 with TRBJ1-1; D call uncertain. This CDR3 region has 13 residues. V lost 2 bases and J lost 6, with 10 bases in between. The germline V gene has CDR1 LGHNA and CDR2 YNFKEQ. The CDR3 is CASSQPGLPEAFF. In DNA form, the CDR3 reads TGTGCCAGCAGCCAACCCGGACTCCCTGAAGCTTTCTTT.

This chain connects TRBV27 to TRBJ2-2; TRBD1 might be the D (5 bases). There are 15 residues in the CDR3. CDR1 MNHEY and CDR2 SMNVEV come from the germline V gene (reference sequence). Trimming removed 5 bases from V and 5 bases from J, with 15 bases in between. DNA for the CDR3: TGTGCCAGCAGTCCAAGACAGCTAAATACCGGGGAGCTGTTTTTT. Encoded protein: CASSPRQLNTGELFF.

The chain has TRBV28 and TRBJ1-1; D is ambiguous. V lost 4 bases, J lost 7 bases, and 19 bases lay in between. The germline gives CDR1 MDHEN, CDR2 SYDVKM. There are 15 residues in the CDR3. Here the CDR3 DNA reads TGTGCCAGCAGTTCGGCGGGGATAGGGCGGGGTGAAGCTTTCTTT. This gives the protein CASSSAGIGRGEAFF.

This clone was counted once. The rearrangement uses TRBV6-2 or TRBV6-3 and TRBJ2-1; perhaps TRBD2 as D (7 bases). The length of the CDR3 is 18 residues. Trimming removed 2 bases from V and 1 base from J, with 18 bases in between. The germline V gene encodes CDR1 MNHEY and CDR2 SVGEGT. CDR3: CASSYKRLGGVSYNEQFF. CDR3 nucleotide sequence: TGTGCCAGCAGTTACAAGAGACTAGGGGGGGTTTCCTACAATGAGCAGTTCTTC.

The CDR3 sequence: CASSSSGRAGDTQYF. The CDR3 DNA is TGTGCCAGCAGCTCTAGCGGGAGGGCCGGTGATACGCAGTATTTT. This chain joins TRBV5-6 and TRBJ2-3; 12 positions match TRBD2. The trim removed 3 bases at V and 6 bases at J, leaving 5 bases unmatched. The CDR3 runs 15 residues. Germline CDR1 SGHDT, CDR2 YYEEEE.

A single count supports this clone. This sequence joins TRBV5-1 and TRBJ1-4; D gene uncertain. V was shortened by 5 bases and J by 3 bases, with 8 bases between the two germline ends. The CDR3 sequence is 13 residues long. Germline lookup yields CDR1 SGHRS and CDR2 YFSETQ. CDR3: CASRRGPNEKLFF. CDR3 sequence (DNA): TGCGCCAGCAGACGAGGGCCTAATGAAAAACTGTTTTTT.

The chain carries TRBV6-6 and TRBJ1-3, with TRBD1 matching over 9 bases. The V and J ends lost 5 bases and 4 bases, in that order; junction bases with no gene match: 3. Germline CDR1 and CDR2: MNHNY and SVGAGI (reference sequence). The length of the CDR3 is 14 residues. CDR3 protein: CASSKQGAGNTIYF. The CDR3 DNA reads TGTGCCAGCAGTAAACAGGGGGCAGGAAACACCATATATTTT.

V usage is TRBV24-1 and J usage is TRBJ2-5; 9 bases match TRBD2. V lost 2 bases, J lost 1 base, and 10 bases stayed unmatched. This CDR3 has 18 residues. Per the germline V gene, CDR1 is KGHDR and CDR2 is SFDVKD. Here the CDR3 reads CATSDWGNGREGQETQYF. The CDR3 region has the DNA TGTGCCACCAGTGATTGGGGGAATGGGCGGGAGGGCCAAGAGACCCAGTACTTC.

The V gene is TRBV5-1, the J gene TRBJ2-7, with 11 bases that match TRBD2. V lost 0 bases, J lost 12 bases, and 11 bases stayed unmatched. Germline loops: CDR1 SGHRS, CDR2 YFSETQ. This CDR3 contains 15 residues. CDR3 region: CASSLGALAGEELYF. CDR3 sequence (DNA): TGCGCCAGCAGCTTGGGGGCACTAGCGGGAGAAGAACTGTACTTC.

The CDR3 nucleotides read TGTGCCATCAGTCAGGGGGCTGCAGGCAATCAGCCCCAGCATTTT. Translation gives CAISQGAAGNQPQHF. V usage is TRBV10-3 and J usage is TRBJ1-5; 8 bases line up with TRBD1. The germline gives CDR1 ENHRY, CDR2 SYGVKD. This CDR3 region has 15 residues. The ends lost 5 bases at V and 2 bases at J; junction bases unmatched: 5.

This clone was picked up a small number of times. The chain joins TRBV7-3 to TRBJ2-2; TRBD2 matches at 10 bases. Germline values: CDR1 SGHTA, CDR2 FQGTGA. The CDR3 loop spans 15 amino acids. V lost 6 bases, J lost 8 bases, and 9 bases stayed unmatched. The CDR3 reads CASRAGTSDGGELFF. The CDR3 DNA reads TGTGCCAGCAGGGCCGGGACTAGCGATGGTGGGGAGCTGTTTTTT.

The CDR3 coding sequence is TGCGCCAGCAGCCAAGCAGGACAGCGCAATCAGCCCCAGCATTTT. It specifies CASSQAGQRNQPQHF. The chain employs TRBV4-1 and TRBJ1-5; maybe TRBD1 (6 bases). This CDR3 contains 15 residues. CDR1 MGHRA and CDR2 YSYEKL come from the germline V gene. Trimming removed 1 base from V and 2 bases from J, with 9 bases in between.

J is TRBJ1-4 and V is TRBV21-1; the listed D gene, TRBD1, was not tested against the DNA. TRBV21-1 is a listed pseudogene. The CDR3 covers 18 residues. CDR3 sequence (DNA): TGTGCCAGCAGCACCACCTCATGGGGCACCCCGTGTGATGAAAAACTGTTTTTT. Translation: CASSTTSWGTPCDEKLFF.

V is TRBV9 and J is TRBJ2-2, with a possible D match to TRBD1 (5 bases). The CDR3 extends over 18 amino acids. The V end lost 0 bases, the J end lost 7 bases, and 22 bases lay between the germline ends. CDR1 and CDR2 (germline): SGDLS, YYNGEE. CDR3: CASSVGPLIDSIGGELFF. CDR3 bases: TGTGCCAGCAGCGTAGGCCCTTTGATAGACAGCATCGGCGGGGAGCTGTTTTTT.

The DNA for the CDR3 is TGCGCCAGCAGCTTGGGACAGGGGTATTTTGAGACCCAGTACTTC. Amino acids: CASSLGQGYFETQYF. The genes are TRBV5-1 and TRBJ2-5, with 8 bases matching TRBD1. This CDR3 has 15 amino acids. Germline loops: CDR1 SGHRS, CDR2 YFSETQ. With V trimmed by 0 bases and J by 5 bases, 6 bases remained unmatched.

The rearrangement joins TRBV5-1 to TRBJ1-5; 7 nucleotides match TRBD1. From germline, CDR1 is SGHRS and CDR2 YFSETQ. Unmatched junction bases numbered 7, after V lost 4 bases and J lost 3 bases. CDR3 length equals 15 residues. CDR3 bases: TGCGCCAGCAGCGCCTGGACAGGAGACAATCAGCCCCAGCATTTT. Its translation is CASSAWTGDNQPQHF.